Sequencing of this TCR beta chain was carried out in a study of cytomegalovirus exposure and HLA in healthy donors. General study points: Highest at DRB1 and lowest at HLA-C, TCR association rates differed among HLA loci in a later analysis.

PCR primers comprised 60 Vbeta and 13 Jbeta primers. Libraries were prepared by immunoSEQ multiplex PCR; TCRdb keeps only in-frame clonotypes and omits some of them. The sample contains more than 200,000 clones, 70% to 80% of which appear only once. A word on this clone: Its antigen is unknown.

This CDR3 comprises 16 residues. With 1 base removed from V and 4 bases from J, the gap between germline ends came to 17 bases. Germline CDR1 reads SGHRS; CDR2 reads YFSETQ. This chain uses TRBV5-1 with TRBJ1-1; D ambiguous. This TCR came from a man aged 35-49 years in good health and CMV-seronegative. The source material was PBMCs. The CDR3 region is CASSLQDSLFSTEAFF. DNA of the CDR3: TGCGCCAGCAGCTTGCAGGACTCACTGTTTTCCACTGAAGCTTTCTTT.